The rows below give T cell receptor beta chains drawn from one sample of a study of CD8 T cells in ankylosing spondylitis. Using its own MiXCR run on the 5' RACE reads, TCRdb lists one record per CDR3 protein. This sample has a few hundred thousand distinct CDR3 sequences; 20% occur once, and the top ten carry around 13%. Sequencing was done on a sample of blood, either unsorted or a sorted T cell fraction (not recorded which). Receptors were obtained from a male donor with ankylosing spondylitis or in good health (not recorded which). CDR3s include the opening cysteine and the closing phenylalanine or tryptophan. Fields, in order: V gene, D gene, J gene, clone size, CDR3 protein, CDR3 DNA. The D gene is left open where the match is weak. Part of the rows lack a size; the others show once, few, many or a class for expanded clones.

TRBV29-1,NA,TRBJ2-7,NA,CSVEGSGSLYEQYF,TGCAGCGTTGAAGGTTCCGGCTCGTTGTACGAGCAGTACTTC
TRBV4-1,NA,TRBJ1-2,few,CASSQSLANYGYTF,TGCGCCAGCAGCCAATCCCTCGCCAACTATGGCTACACCTTC
TRBV7-6,TRBD1,TRBJ1-1,NA,CASSFVQGMNTEAFF,TGTGCCAGCAGCTTCGTACAGGGGATGAACACTGAAGCTTTCTTT
TRBV10-3,NA,TRBJ1-1,few,CAIRGEQTNTEAFF,TGTGCCATCAGGGGGGAACAGACGAACACTGAAGCTTTCTTT
TRBV27,TRBD2,TRBJ2-7,few,CASSSLAGVNYEQYF,TGTGCCAGCAGTTCACTAGCGGGGGTTAACTACGAGCAGTACTTC
TRBV20-1,NA,TRBJ2-5,few,CSARDQGTQETQYF,TGCAGTGCTAGAGATCAGGGCACACAAGAGACCCAGTACTTC
TRBV11-2,TRBD1,TRBJ2-7,many,CASSSDRPSYEQYF,TGTGCCAGCAGCTCGGACAGGCCCTCCTACGAGCAGTACTTC
TRBV27,NA,TRBJ1-2,few,CASSYVQGGYGYTF,TGTGCCAGCAGCTATGTCCAAGGGGGATATGGCTACACCTTC
TRBV15,NA,TRBJ2-2,few,CATSREEATGELFF,TGTGCCACCAGCAGAGAGGAGGCCACCGGGGAGCTGTTTTTT
TRBV11-2,TRBD2,TRBJ2-3,NA,CASSLGLAGGPADTQYF,TGTGCCAGCAGCTTAGGTCTAGCGGGGGGGCCGGCAGATACGCAGTATTTT
TRBV12-3/TRBV12-4,NA,TRBJ2-3,few,CASSRHQPGLSTDTQYF,TGTGCCAGCAGTCGGCACCAACCGGGCCTGAGCACAGATACGCAGTATTTT
TRBV28,TRBD2,TRBJ2-3,NA,CASSLQASGSSSTDTQYF,TGTGCCAGCAGTTTGCAGGCTAGCGGAAGTTCTAGCACAGATACGCAGTATTTT
TRBV6-5,TRBD1,TRBJ1-2,NA,CASSYSTGVGGYTF,TGTGCCAGCAGTTACAGCACAGGGGTGGGCGGCTACACCTTC
TRBV19,TRBD1,TRBJ2-3,NA,CASKGDSITDTQYF,TGTGCCAGTAAGGGGGACAGTATCACAGATACGCAGTATTTT
TRBV7-9,NA,TRBJ2-3,NA,CASSLANRKDTQYF,TGTGCCAGCAGCTTAGCGAACAGGAAGGATACGCAGTATTTT
TRBV9,NA,TRBJ2-2,NA,CASSPVAGELFF,TGTGCCAGCAGCCCCGTGGCCGGGGAGCTGTTTTTT
TRBV12-3/TRBV12-4,NA,TRBJ2-3,few,CASRPTGHSIDTQYF,TGTGCCAGCAGACCCACGGGACACTCCATAGATACGCAGTATTTT
TRBV15,NA,TRBJ2-4,NA,CATSREWVAKNIQYF,TGTGCCACCAGCAGAGAATGGGTAGCCAAAAACATTCAGTACTTC
TRBV6-5,NA,TRBJ1-4,NA,CASSYSINFRRREDEKLFF,TGTGCCAGCAGTTACTCGATTAATTTCCGGAGGAGGGAGGATGAAAAACTGTTTTTT
TRBV27,NA,TRBJ2-1,NA,CASSLLGLNEQFF,TGTGCCAGCAGTTTATTAGGGCTCAATGAGCAGTTCTTC
TRBV20-1,NA,TRBJ2-7,few,CSAREVGHPEGEQYF,TGCAGTGCTAGAGAGGTGGGTCACCCGGAAGGGGAGCAGTACTTC
TRBV10-3,NA,TRBJ2-1,few,CAISQQTNYNEQFF,TGTGCCATCAGTCAGCAGACCAACTACAATGAGCAGTTCTTC
TRBV30,NA,TRBJ2-3,NA,CAWSDAITDTQYF,TGTGCCTGGAGTGACGCTATCACAGATACGCAGTATTTT
TRBV5-8,NA,TRBJ2-6,NA,CASSLLVGGANVLTF,TGTGCCAGCAGCTTGCTAGTAGGAGGGGCCAACGTCCTGACTTTC
TRBV12-3/TRBV12-4,NA,TRBJ1-2,few,CASSFFGTGANYGYTF,TGTGCCAGCAGTTTCTTCGGGACGGGAGCTAACTATGGCTACACCTTC
TRBV9,NA,TRBJ2-5,few,CASSATGTRSETQYF,TGTGCCAGCAGCGCTACCGGGACACGATCAGAGACCCAGTACTTC
TRBV12-3/TRBV12-4,TRBD1,TRBJ2-1,many,CASSSGQGADEQFF,TGTGCCAGCAGTTCAGGACAGGGGGCAGATGAGCAGTTCTTC
TRBV7-9,NA,TRBJ2-7,NA,CASSLRTEPYEQYF,TGTGCCAGCAGCCTGAGGACAGAACCCTACGAGCAGTACTTC
TRBV29-1,TRBD1,TRBJ2-7,few,CSAGDRVSSYEQYF,TGCAGCGCCGGCGACAGGGTTAGCTCCTACGAGCAGTACTTC
TRBV4-1,NA,TRBJ2-2,few,CASSQDSGAMTGELFF,TGCGCCAGCAGCCAAGATTCAGGGGCGATGACCGGGGAGCTGTTTTTT
TRBV27,TRBD2,TRBJ2-5,few,CASTLSGGASETQYF,TGTGCCAGCACCCTTAGCGGGGGGGCCTCGGAGACCCAGTACTTC
TRBV6-1,NA,TRBJ2-3,NA,CASSEGPNRFLGEDTQYF,TGTGCCAGCAGTGAAGGACCGAACAGATTCCTAGGTGAAGATACGCAGTATTTT
TRBV3-1,TRBD2,TRBJ2-3,NA,CASSQKISGDSDTQYF,TGTGCCAGCAGCCAAAAGATTAGCGGGGACTCAGATACGCAGTATTTT
TRBV29-1,NA,TRBJ2-1,few,CSVGRYNEQFF,TGCAGCGTTGGACGTTACAATGAGCAGTTCTTC
TRBV12-3/TRBV12-4,TRBD2,TRBJ2-1,NA,CASSWGGGVHNEQFF,TGTGCCAGCAGTTGGGGGGGAGGAGTTCACAATGAGCAGTTCTTC
TRBV7-8,NA,TRBJ2-7,NA,CASSLGPQIYEQYF,TGTGCCAGCAGCTTAGGCCCACAGATCTACGAGCAGTACTTC
TRBV12-3/TRBV12-4,TRBD1,TRBJ2-5,few,CASSDRQGALLETQYF,TGTGCCAGCAGTGACCGGCAGGGGGCGCTTTTAGAGACCCAGTACTTC
TRBV7-9,NA,TRBJ2-7,NA,CASRAYIGVDEQYF,TGTGCCAGCAGAGCTTACATAGGTGTCGACGAGCAGTACTTC
TRBV10-3,NA,TRBJ2-7,few,CAISESPFLTSRTYEQYF,TGTGCCATCAGTGAGTCGCCTTTTCTAACTTCTAGGACCTACGAGCAGTACTTC
TRBV12-3/TRBV12-4,NA,TRBJ1-2,many,CASSERQVGYGYTF,TGTGCCAGCAGTGAAAGACAGGTTGGCTATGGCTACACCTTC
TRBV3-1,NA,TRBJ1-1,few,CASSQDPRIGEDTEAFF,TGTGCCAGCAGCCAAGACCCCCGAATAGGGGAGGACACTGAAGCTTTCTTT
TRBV28,TRBD2,TRBJ2-5,NA,CASSRGGGPRETQYF,TGTGCCAGCAGCCGGGGCGGGGGGCCTCGAGAGACCCAGTACTTC
TRBV4-2,TRBD2,TRBJ2-6,NA,CASSQGGGGANVLTF,TGTGCCAGCAGCCAAGGCGGGGGTGGGGCCAACGTCCTGACTTTC
TRBV12-3/TRBV12-4,TRBD2,TRBJ2-2,few,CASFPRRGGTNTGELFF,TGTGCCAGCTTCCCCCGGCGGGGGGGGACGAACACCGGGGAGCTGTTTTTT
TRBV12-3/TRBV12-4,NA,TRBJ2-1,few,CASSLGRVIGFEFF,TGTGCCAGCAGTTTGGGCAGGGTAATAGGTTTTGAGTTCTTC
TRBV29-1,TRBD1,TRBJ1-2,NA,CSVDQLQGETNYGYTF,TGCAGCGTCGATCAATTACAGGGGGAGACGAACTATGGCTACACCTTC
TRBV6-1,NA,TRBJ2-6,NA,CASSPPRGANVLTF,TGTGCCAGCAGTCCCCCTCGGGGGGCCAACGTCCTGACTTTC
TRBV2,NA,TRBJ2-2,NA,CASSERVQHTGELFF,TGTGCCAGCAGTGAGCGGGTTCAGCACACCGGGGAGCTGTTTTTT
TRBV12-3/TRBV12-4,NA,TRBJ1-5,NA,CASSLVEARLPQHF,TGTGCCAGCAGTTTAGTGGAGGCCCGGTTGCCCCAGCATTTT
TRBV5-6,TRBD2,TRBJ2-1,NA,CASNSGGEQFF,TGTGCCAGCAACTCGGGGGGTGAGCAGTTCTTC
TRBV20-1,TRBD2,TRBJ2-1,few,CSALSGGEAYNEQFF,TGCAGTGCTTTAAGCGGGGGGGAAGCCTACAATGAGCAGTTCTTC